The source of this T cell receptor (beta chain) is a study of T cells after yellow fever vaccination. This clonotype appeared a few times. 5'RACE template switching added a universal primer site and UMIs to TCR cDNA. MiXCR was run by TCRdb on the 5' RACE reads, yielding one entry per CDR3 protein. The table lists about 340,000 distinct CDR3 sequences, 3.5% to 4.5% of them singletons. The sequences come from PBMCs, collected 5 days after the yellow fever booster vaccination. The sequence was obtained from a young man who received the YFV17D yellow fever vaccine.

For the CDR3, the DNA is TGCAGTGCTAGAGACCCCATAGCGGGGAGCACAGATACGCAGTATTTT. Translating gives CSARDPIAGSTDTQYF. The chain carries TRBV20-1 and TRBJ2-3, with 8 bases matching TRBD2. The V gene's germline CDR1 is DFQATT and CDR2 SNEGSKA (reference sequence). The CDR3 loop spans 16 amino acids. Unmatched junction bases numbered 5, after V lost 0 bases and J lost 0 bases.